These 11 T cell receptor beta chains share one sample of origin, sequenced in a study of control samples from healthy donors and cancer patients. The assay was immunoSEQ multiplex PCR, and TCRdb's table has in-frame clones only and misses some. In the table there are 75,000 to 100,000 clones, approximately 86% of which are singletons. The sample consisted of blood. The receptors were gathered from a woman in her forties or fifties in good health.

This clone has only a few counts. The V gene is TRBV10-3, the J gene TRBJ2-7; 9 bases align to TRBD1. The CDR3 has 15 amino acids. CDR1 and CDR2 from the germline V gene are ENHRY and SYGVKD. With 4 bases clipped from V and 4 bases from J, the junction kept 8 bases outside the gene matches. The CDR3 DNA follows: TGTGCCATCAGTGGGACAGGGGTGGAAAGGTACGAGCAGTACTTC. It yields the protein CAISGTGVERYEQYF.

This rearrangement joins TRBV4-1 to TRBJ2-3; 7 nucleotides align to TRBD2. The CDR3 is 14 residues long. Trimming took 3 bases from V and 6 from J; bases not matched to a gene: 6. CDR1 and CDR2 from the germline V gene are MGHRA and YSYEKL. CDR3 in DNA: TGCGCCAGCAGCCAGGCTACTAGCGCGGATACGCAGTATTTT. Its translation is CASSQATSADTQYF.

The J gene is TRBJ1-6, the V gene TRBV6-5; possible D gene TRBD1, 5 bases. CDR1 MNHEY and CDR2 SVGAGI come from the germline V gene. With 6 bases removed from V and 8 bases from J, the gap between germline ends came to 11 bases. There are 13 residues in the CDR3. The CDR3 is CASRGGGYSPLHF. The CDR3 DNA reads as TGTGCCAGCAGGGGGGGTGGTTATTCACCCCTCCACTTT.

This chain links TRBV25-1 with TRBJ2-3, with D perhaps TRBD1 or TRBD2 (5 bases each). The CDR3 spans 15 residues. The V and J ends lost 1 base and 2 bases respectively, with 10 bases between them. Germline values: CDR1 MGHDK, CDR2 SYGVNS. CDR3 in amino acids: CASSEWTGPTDTQYF. The CDR3 DNA follows: TGTGCCAGCAGTGAATGGACGGGACCCACAGATACGCAGTATTTT.

The gene calls are TRBV15 and TRBJ2-7, with 15 nucleotides matching TRBD2. From germline, CDR1 is LNHNV and CDR2 YYDKDF (reference sequence). V lost 3 bases, J lost 12 bases, and 9 bases stayed unmatched. The CDR3 has 15 amino acids. The DNA for the CDR3 is TGTGCCACCAGCAGGGGACTAGCGGGAGGTACCGACCCGTACTTC. It is translated as CATSRGLAGGTDPYF.

This clone occurred a few times. The V call is TRBV7-9, the J call TRBJ1-1, with unresolved D. This CDR3 has 15 amino acids. Germline V gives CDR1 SEHNR, CDR2 FQNEAQ (reference sequence). V lost 5 bases to trimming and J lost 4 bases, with 17 bases between them. The CDR3 region has the DNA TGTGCCAGCAGCCTAAGGGCGGGGATTGCCACTGAAGCTTTCTTT. Translating it yields CASSLRAGIATEAFF.

The chain links TRBV5-1 to TRBJ2-5; D may be TRBD2 (7 bases). The V end was cut by 4 bases, the J end by 3 bases, with 16 bases between. The CDR3 is made up of 15 amino acids. Looked up from germline, CDR1 is SGHRS and CDR2 is YFSETQ. The CDR3 DNA reads as TGCGCCAGCAGCAGGGGGACTACCCTTAAAGAGACCCAGTACTTC. Its protein product is CASSRGTTLKETQYF.

The chain combines TRBV19 with TRBJ2-5; a weak D match, TRBD1 (6 bases). There are 16 residues in the CDR3. CDR1 is LNHDA and CDR2 is SQIVND in the germline V gene (reference sequence). V lost 4 bases and J lost 3, with 18 bases in between. The CDR3: CASSTLRGRRKETQYF. The CDR3 DNA sequence: TGTGCCAGTAGTACTCTCAGGGGCAGGCGAAAAGAGACCCAGTACTTC.

This chain uses TRBV9 with TRBJ2-1, with 13 bases matching TRBD2. Germline assignment: CDR1 SGDLS and CDR2 YYNGEE. The ends lost 3 bases at V and 2 bases at J; junction bases unmatched: 2. The CDR3 runs 16 residues. The chain's CDR3 is CASSGGLAGTYNEQFF. The CDR3 coding sequence is TGTGCCAGCAGCGGGGGACTAGCGGGGACCTACAATGAGCAGTTCTTC.

V and J are TRBV2 and TRBJ2-1; 8 bases agree with TRBD1. This CDR3 comprises 14 residues. Trimming at V came to 6 bases and at J to 4 bases, leaving 5 bases not matched to a gene. Germline V lookup: CDR1 SNHLY, CDR2 FYNNEI. The CDR3 is CASRKTGEYNEQFF. The CDR3, as DNA: TGTGCCAGCAGAAAGACAGGGGAGTACAATGAGCAGTTCTTC.

The chain recombines TRBV7-2 with TRBJ2-3; 8 bases fit TRBD2. Unmatched junction bases numbered 7, after V lost 6 bases and J lost 5 bases. The CDR3 covers 14 residues. The germline gives CDR1 SGHTA, CDR2 FQGNSA. This chain's CDR3 is CASRPAGEQDTQYF. The DNA for the CDR3 is TGTGCCAGCAGACCAGCGGGAGAGCAAGATACGCAGTATTTT.